This is a list of T cell receptor beta chains from one sample in a study of cytomegalovirus exposure and HLA in healthy donors. Profiled with immunoSEQ multiplex PCR; TCRdb holds only in-frame clones, not every one. The record lists just over 60,000 clones, of which the ten most abundant hold around 5%. The specimen sequenced was PBMCs. The receptors were gathered from a man aged 30-40 years in good health and CMV-seropositive. Both conserved end residues are part of each CDR3. Each record gives: J gene, V gene, D gene, CDR3 protein, CDR3 DNA. D genes are given only for firm matches.

TRBJ1-2,TRBV5-1,NA,CASSTQGLNYGYTF,TGCGCCAGCAGTACTCAGGGACTCAACTATGGCTACACCTTC
TRBJ2-7,TRBV19,NA,CASSTGTSSSYEQYF,TGTGCCAGTAGTACCGGGACTTCAAGCTCCTACGAGCAGTACTTC
TRBJ2-7,TRBV11-1,NA,CASSLETGNAYEQYF,TGTGCCAGCAGCTTAGAGACTGGTAACGCCTACGAGCAGTACTTC
TRBJ2-3,TRBV9,NA,CASSVGVGGPSDTQYF,TGTGCCAGCAGCGTAGGAGTGGGGGGGCCATCAGATACGCAGTATTTT
TRBJ2-7,TRBV7-2,TRBD2,CASSAGLAEAGYEQYF,TGTGCCAGCAGCGCGGGACTAGCGGAAGCGGGCTACGAGCAGTACTTC
TRBJ1-5,TRBV19,TRBD1,CASSIDGTGDNQPQHF,TGTGCCAGTAGTATAGATGGGACAGGGGACAATCAGCCCCAGCATTTT
TRBJ1-6,TRBV15,NA,CATSRDRAGEGSPLHF,TGTGCCACCAGCAGAGACCGGGCAGGGGAAGGTTCACCCCTCCACTTT
TRBJ1-1,TRBV29-1,NA,CSAEGRGPRATEAFF,TGCAGCGCCGAGGGGCGGGGGCCGAGGGCCACTGAAGCTTTCTTT
TRBJ2-1,TRBV29-1,TRBD2,CSVTSGHNEQFF,TGCAGCGTTACTAGCGGACACAATGAGCAGTTCTTC
TRBJ2-2,TRBV27,TRBD1,CASSPRDRGSTGELFF,TGTGCCAGCAGTCCCCGGGACAGGGGTTCCACCGGGGAGCTGTTTTTT
TRBJ1-1,TRBV11-3,NA,CASSVSAGTEAFF,TGTGCCAGCAGCGTCTCGGCAGGGACTGAAGCTTTCTTT
TRBJ1-6,TRBV6-1,NA,CASTGRSYNSPLHF,TGTGCCAGCACGGGGAGGTCCTATAATTCACCCCTCCACTTT
TRBJ2-7,TRBV29-1,NA,CSVAPDRAYEQYF,TGCAGCGTTGCCCCGGACAGAGCCTACGAGCAGTACTTC
TRBJ1-3,TRBV6-6,NA,CASRQDRVGNTIYF,TGTGCCAGCAGACAAGACCGGGTGGGAAACACCATATATTTT
TRBJ2-3,TRBV6-1,NA,CASSEARLYTQYF,TGTGCCAGCAGTGAAGCGCGGCTTTATACGCAGTATTTT
TRBJ1-2,TRBV27,NA,CASTRTVGYGYTF,TGTGCCAGCACAAGGACAGTCGGGTATGGCTACACCTTC
TRBJ2-3,TRBV5-1,NA,CASSSLPYRASSTDTQYF,TGCGCCAGCAGCTCCCTCCCCTACAGGGCTTCTAGCACAGATACGCAGTATTTT
TRBJ2-3,TRBV4-1,TRBD1,CASSQGRQGANTQYF,TGCGCCAGCAGCCAAGGTAGACAGGGGGCGAATACGCAGTATTTT
TRBJ1-6,TRBV5-1,NA,CASSLDRVKNSPLHF,TGCGCCAGCAGCTTGGACAGGGTAAAAAATTCACCCCTCCACTTT
TRBJ2-5,TRBV6-5,TRBD1,CASESGQGGTQYF,TGTGCCAGCGAGTCGGGACAGGGCGGCACCCAGTACTTC
TRBJ2-5,TRBV11-2,NA,CASSLRPTGYQETQYF,TGTGCCAGCAGCTTAAGGCCTACAGGGTACCAAGAGACCCAGTACTTC
TRBJ2-7,TRBV6-5,NA,CASPEGPLVIHEQYF,TGTGCCAGCCCGGAGGGGCCTCTCGTCATTCACGAGCAGTACTTC
TRBJ2-2,TRBV7-9,NA,CASRFVTGNTGELFF,TGTGCCAGCCGTTTCGTTACCGGGAACACCGGGGAGCTGTTTTTT